This TCR beta chain emerged from a study of shared clonotypes between healthy human individuals. Findings and caveats of the study: Researchers found naive subsets generally carried larger estimated richness than memory subsets. The four-donor shared clonotypes exceeded non-shared clonotypes in generation probability, with non-shared ones scoring lower. The study found about 5% of naive CD4 clonotypes shared across four donors.

V shed 5 bases and J shed 0 bases, with 13 bases lying between them. This CDR3 spans 16 amino acids. From germline, CDR1 is SEHNR and CDR2 FQNEAQ (reference sequence). About 33,000 T cell genomes (approximately 0.2 ug DNA) went into each sorted-subset replicate. Produced via immunoSEQ multiplex PCR; TCRdb's table is partial and in-frame only. The table lists approximately 400,000 clones, approximately 96% of them singletons, with 0.32% in the top ten. As to this clone: Its antigen is as yet unknown.

The specimen was memory CD8+ T cells sorted from blood. Documented subset: CD45RO+ cells pooled with CCR7-negative TemRA cells. This chain connects TRBV7-9 to TRBJ2-2; TRBD1 or TRBD2 may be the D gene (5 bases each). The TCR comes from a man aged 25 to 45 in good health. For the CDR3, the DNA is TGTGCCAGCAGCCGTACCGGGACGGCGAACACCGGGGAGCTGTTTTTT. Amino acid sequence: CASSRTGTANTGELFF. Full variable domain (outside the CDR3, taken from reference TRBV7-9 and TRBJ2-2): DTGVSQNPRHKITKRGQNVTFRCDPISEHNRLYWYRQTLGQGPEFLTYFQNEAQLEKSRLLSDRFSAERPKGSFSTLEIQRTEQGDSAMYLCASSRTGTANTGELFFGEGSRLTVL.